This T cell receptor (beta chain) was obtained from a study of cytomegalovirus exposure and HLA in healthy donors. In its sample, this clone was seen a few times. Its antigen is as yet unknown. The PCR had 60 Vbeta and 13 Jbeta primers. TCRdb's table, derived via immunoSEQ multiplex PCR, lists solely in-frame clones and lacks some. This table has roughly 100,000 clones, around 63% appearing once. Study outcomes and limitations: A later analysis, which compared TCR beta chains of equal frequency, found the HLA-associated ones more clonally expanded. Later on, a genetic analysis was performed. It linked a missense variant in DCLRE1C with V- and J-gene trimming of TCR beta. In vitro assays verified that a few CMV-associated chains recognized CMV antigens specifically. Certain sequence variants were highly shared and formed a cluster, and this cluster was likely a sequencing artifact.

Per the germline V gene, CDR1 is SGHTA and CDR2 is FQGNSA. Unmatched junction bases numbered 3, after V lost 5 bases and J lost 3 bases. The CDR3 runs to 15 residues. The sequenced sample consisted of PBMCs. The chain uses TRBV7-2 and TRBJ2-3; TRBD2 aligns across 12 bases. The clonotype comes from a man younger than 40 in good health and CMV-seronegative. The CDR3: CASSLTSGRTDTQYF. In DNA, the CDR3 is TGTGCCAGCAGCCTAACTAGCGGGAGGACAGATACGCAGTATTTT.